One and the same sample provided the 15 T cell receptor beta chains below, sequenced in a study of blood T cells in healthy people across ages. Through a sample-barcoded 5' primer and a J-beta primer mix, a second PCR was run for roughly 6 to 12 cycles. Via MiXCR, TCRdb re-called the 5' RACE reads, giving one row per CDR3 protein. The sample includes about 720,000 distinct CDR3 sequences, 22% seen only once; the top ten take about 22%. Input material: blood. These receptors all come from a man between 65 and 85 years old in good health.

This sequence joins TRBV5-1 and TRBJ2-5, with no clear D. Per germline, CDR1 SGHRS and CDR2 YFSETQ. The CDR3 totals 14 residues. V dropped 4 bases and J dropped 4 bases, with 14 bases sitting between them. The CDR3 nucleotides read TGCGCCAGCAGCCCTCGGTCAATAGGAGAGACCCAGTACTTC. The encoded protein is CASSPRSIGETQYF.

In this sample, this clonotype turned up a few times. CDR3 in amino acids: CASSSTSGGQETQYF. The CDR3 coding sequence is TGCGCCAGCAGCTCGACAAGCGGGGGGCAAGAGACCCAGTACTTC. The J gene is TRBJ2-5, the V gene TRBV5-1, with 9 bases fitting TRBD2. CDR1 and CDR2 (germline): SGHRS, YFSETQ. The CDR3 is made up of 15 amino acids. J lost 2 bases, V lost 3 bases, and 5 bases had no gene match.

This clonotype showed up many times. V and J are TRBV6-5 and TRBJ1-1, with 8 bases that match TRBD1. V was clipped by 6 bases and J by 0 bases; unmatched bases: 9. This CDR3 region has 16 residues. Per germline, CDR1 MNHEY and CDR2 SVGAGI. The CDR3 region is CASRRGQGTMNTEAFF. The DNA of the CDR3 is TGTGCCAGCAGGCGTGGACAGGGTACAATGAACACTGAAGCTTTCTTT.

This chain connects TRBV11-2 to TRBJ1-1; 8 positions agree with TRBD1. The trim removed 4 bases at V and 4 bases at J, leaving 17 bases unmatched. Looked up from germline, CDR1 is SGHAT and CDR2 is FQNNGV. This CDR3 is 18 amino acids long. Here the CDR3 reads CASSSRSDRVARGTEAFF. CDR3 DNA: TGTGCCAGCAGCTCGAGATCGGACAGGGTTGCGCGTGGCACTGAAGCTTTCTTT.

This chain's CDR3 is CASSLRLAGCPSDEQFF. CDR3 in DNA: TGTGCCAGCAGTTTGCGGCTAGCGGGGTGCCCTTCGGATGAGCAGTTCTTC. The V and J genes are TRBV12-3 or TRBV12-4 and TRBJ2-1; the match to TRBD2 covers 9 bases. This CDR3 is 17 amino acids long. V was pared by 3 bases and J by 8 bases, with 14 bases of the junction left unmatched.

The chain employs TRBV5-6 and TRBJ2-6; D gene uncertain. Trimming left V 4 bases short and J 4 bases short, with 6 bases between. The CDR3 contains 13 residues. CDR1 and CDR2 (germline): SGHDT, YYEEEE. The CDR3 coding sequence is TGTGCCAGCAGCATGGAAGGGGCCAACGTCCTGACTTTC. Translating it yields CASSMEGANVLTF.

The chain uses TRBV20-1 and TRBJ1-2; D is possibly TRBD1 (6 bases). Germline CDR1 is DFQATT and CDR2 is SNEGSKA (reference sequence). The CDR3 consists of 13 residues. V lost 0 bases and J lost 7, with 12 bases in between. The CDR3 here is CSAREQIGGGYTF. The CDR3 bases are TGCAGTGCTAGAGAACAGATAGGGGGTGGCTACACCTTC.

The chain is built from TRBV5-1 and TRBJ2-1, with D hard to call. The CDR3 has 14 residues. Germline values: CDR1 SGHRS, CDR2 YFSETQ. The V end was cut by 1 base, the J end by 5 bases, with 10 bases between. The CDR3 DNA reads as TGCGCCAGCAGCTTGACACTTACCGACAATGAGCAGTTCTTC. Translated, it gives CASSLTLTDNEQFF.

This clonotype was seen a few times. The chain combines TRBV7-2 with TRBJ2-7; maybe TRBD2 (5 bases). The CDR3 contains 14 residues. Trimming stripped 5 bases from V and 4 bases from J, with 15 bases between. Germline V CDR1 and CDR2: SGHTA, FQGNSA. CDR3 in amino acids: CASSPTRTVYEQYV. Written as DNA, the CDR3 is TGTGCCAGCAGCCCTACCCGGACTGTTTACGAGCAGTACGTC.

The V call is TRBV24-1, the J call TRBJ2-1; 10 bases agree with TRBD2. This CDR3 has 15 residues. The V segment lost 10 bases and the J segment 5 bases; nucleotides outside the gene matches: 10. The germline gives CDR1 KGHDR, CDR2 SFDVKD. The CDR3 region is CATNRAGGSNNEQFF. As DNA, the CDR3 is TGTGCCACTAATAGAGCGGGGGGGTCAAACAATGAGCAGTTCTTC.

The V call is TRBV7-9, the J call TRBJ2-1, with D perhaps matching TRBD2 (6 bases). Germline V CDR1 and CDR2: SEHNR, FQNEAQ (reference sequence). Trimming removed 6 bases at V and 13 bases at J, with 13 bases between. This CDR3 has 11 residues. The CDR3 DNA reads as TGTGCCAGCAGATCGGGACTGCTCCAGTTCTTC. It specifies CASRSGLLQFF.

The rearrangement uses TRBV20-1 and TRBJ1-2; 8 bases map to TRBD1. This CDR3 is built from 17 residues. J gave up 5 bases and V 0 bases, and 14 bases lay outside the gene matches. In germline, CDR1 is DFQATT, CDR2 SNEGSKA (reference sequence). The CDR3 sequence is CSARDLTQGARKYGYTF. The CDR3 DNA reads as TGCAGTGCTAGAGACCTTACTCAGGGGGCTCGGAAGTATGGCTACACCTTC.

This clonotype occurred many times. This chain links TRBV20-1 with TRBJ2-1; D gene ambiguous. V was trimmed by 5 bases and J by 3 bases, leaving 17 bases between them. This CDR3 has 15 amino acids. Germline V gene sequence: CDR1 DFQATT, CDR2 SNEGSKA (reference sequence). The CDR3 bases are TGCAGTGCTGAAGCGTTCCGCTCCCTCTACAATGAGCAGTTCTTC. This sequence encodes CSAEAFRSLYNEQFF.

This clonotype was seen a handful of times. The chain employs TRBV7-3 and TRBJ2-1; 7 bases align to TRBD2. The CDR3 is made up of 18 amino acids. Looked up from germline, CDR1 is SGHTA and CDR2 is FQGTGA. The V and J ends lost 1 base and 0 bases, in that order; junction bases with no gene match: 9. Written as DNA, the CDR3 is TGTGCCAGCAGCTTAATGGGGGGAGGGGCGAGCTCCTACAATGAGCAGTTCTTC. This translates into CASSLMGGGASSYNEQFF.

This clonotype was recorded a few times. The V call is TRBV12-3 or TRBV12-4, the J call TRBJ2-5, with unresolved D. V lost 6 bases to trimming and J lost 5 bases, with 10 bases between them. The CDR3 covers 12 residues. This CDR3 is CASSIGWETQYF. CDR3 DNA sequence: TGTGCCAGCAGCATCGGATGGGAGACCCAGTACTTC.